This T cell receptor (beta chain) was identified during a study of Graves' ophthalmopathy and Graves' hyperthyroidism. Study-level background: Researchers obtained peripheral blood at initial diagnosis, before any treatment had begun. General observations from the study: Most thyroid clonotypes with frequency above 0.001 were detected in blood too.

Germline CDR1 is MNHNS and CDR2 is SASEGT. This CDR3 is built from 15 residues. Trimming took 8 bases from V and 5 from J, leaving 21 bases between them. CDR3 regions of TCR beta were amplified from RNA transcripts. First-round RT-PCR used HTBI primers; second-round multiplex PCR followed. One entry per CDR3 protein results from TCRdb running MiXCR on the multiplex PCR reads. Among a few hundred thousand distinct CDR3 sequences listed, around 17% were seen once. As concerns this clonotype: No antigen is known for it.

Sample: peripheral blood. This receptor was identified in a woman younger than 30 with Graves' ophthalmopathy. This chain connects TRBV6-1 to TRBJ2-5, with no clear D. The CDR3 sequence is CASATFGEGTETQYF. The DNA for the CDR3 is TGTGCCAGCGCCACCTTTGGGGAAGGAACGGAGACCCAGTACTTC.